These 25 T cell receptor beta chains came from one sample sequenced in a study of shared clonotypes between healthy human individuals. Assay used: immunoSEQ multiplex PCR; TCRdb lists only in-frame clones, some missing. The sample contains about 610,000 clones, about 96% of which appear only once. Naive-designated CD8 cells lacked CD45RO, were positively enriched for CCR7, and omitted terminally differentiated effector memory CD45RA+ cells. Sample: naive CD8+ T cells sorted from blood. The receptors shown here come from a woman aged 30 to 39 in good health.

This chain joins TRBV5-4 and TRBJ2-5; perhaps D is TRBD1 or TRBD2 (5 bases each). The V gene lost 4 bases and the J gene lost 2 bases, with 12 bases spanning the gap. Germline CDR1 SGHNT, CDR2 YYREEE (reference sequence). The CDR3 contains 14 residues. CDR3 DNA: TGTGCCAGCAGCCTACGGGACGGACAAGAGACCCAGTACTTC. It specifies CASSLRDGQETQYF.

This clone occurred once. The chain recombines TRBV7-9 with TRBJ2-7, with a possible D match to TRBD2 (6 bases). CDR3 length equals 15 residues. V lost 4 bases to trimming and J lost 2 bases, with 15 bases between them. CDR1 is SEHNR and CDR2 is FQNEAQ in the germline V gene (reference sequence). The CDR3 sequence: CASSYLRDFPYEQYF. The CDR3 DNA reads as TGTGCCAGCAGCTACCTGCGGGACTTCCCCTACGAGCAGTACTTC.

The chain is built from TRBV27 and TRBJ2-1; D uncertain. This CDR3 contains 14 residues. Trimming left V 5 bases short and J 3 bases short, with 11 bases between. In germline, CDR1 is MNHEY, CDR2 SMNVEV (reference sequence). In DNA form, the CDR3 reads TGTGCCAGCAGTCTCGACTGGGGCTACAATGAGCAGTTCTTC. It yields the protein CASSLDWGYNEQFF.

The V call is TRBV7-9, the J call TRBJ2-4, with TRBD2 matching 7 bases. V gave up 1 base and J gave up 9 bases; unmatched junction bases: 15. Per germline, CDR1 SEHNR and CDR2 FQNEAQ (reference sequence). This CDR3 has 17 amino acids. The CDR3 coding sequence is TGTGCCAGCAGCTTAGTAACAGGACTAGGATTGGGTGGCATTCAGTACTTC. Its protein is CASSLVTGLGLGGIQYF.

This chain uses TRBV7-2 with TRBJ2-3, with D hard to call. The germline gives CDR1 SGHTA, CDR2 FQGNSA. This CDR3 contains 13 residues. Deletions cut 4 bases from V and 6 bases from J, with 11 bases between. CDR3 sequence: CASSSLGGDTQYF. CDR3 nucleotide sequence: TGTGCCAGCAGCTCTCTTGGTGGGGATACGCAGTATTTT.

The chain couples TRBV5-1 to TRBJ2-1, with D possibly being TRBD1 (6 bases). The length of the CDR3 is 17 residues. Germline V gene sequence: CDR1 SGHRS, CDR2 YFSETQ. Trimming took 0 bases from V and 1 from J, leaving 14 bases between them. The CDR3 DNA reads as TGCGCCAGCAGCTTGGAAGGGTTGGGGACATCCTACAATGAGCAGTTCTTC. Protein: CASSLEGLGTSYNEQFF.

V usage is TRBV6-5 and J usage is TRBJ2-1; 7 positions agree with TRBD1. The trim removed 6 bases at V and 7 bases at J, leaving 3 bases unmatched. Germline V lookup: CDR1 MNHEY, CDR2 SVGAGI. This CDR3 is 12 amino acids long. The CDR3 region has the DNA TGTGCCAGCAGCCCGACAGGGAATGAGCAGTTCTTC. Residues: CASSPTGNEQFF.

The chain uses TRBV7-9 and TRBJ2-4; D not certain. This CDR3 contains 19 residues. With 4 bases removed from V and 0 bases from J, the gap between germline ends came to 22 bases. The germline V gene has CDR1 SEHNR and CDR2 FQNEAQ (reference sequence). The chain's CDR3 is CASSYTLNANVLAKNIQYF. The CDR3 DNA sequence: TGTGCCAGCAGCTACACTCTTAACGCAAACGTACTAGCCAAAAACATTCAGTACTTC.

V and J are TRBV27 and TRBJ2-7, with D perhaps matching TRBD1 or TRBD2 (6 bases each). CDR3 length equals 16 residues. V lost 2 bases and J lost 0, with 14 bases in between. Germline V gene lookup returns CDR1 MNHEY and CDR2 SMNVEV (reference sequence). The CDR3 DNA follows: TGTGCCAGCAGTTTACGGGGGCAGAGGAGCTCCTACGAGCAGTACTTC. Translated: CASSLRGQRSSYEQYF.

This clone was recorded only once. The CDR3 bases are TGTGCCAGCAGCTTTGGACATGAATTCTACGAGCAGTACTTC. Its translation: CASSFGHEFYEQYF. This rearrangement joins TRBV5-6 to TRBJ2-7; TRBD1 might be the D (5 bases). The V end lost 2 bases, the J end lost 3 bases, and 12 bases lay between the germline ends. In germline, CDR1 is SGHDT, CDR2 YYEEEE. This CDR3 is 14 amino acids long.

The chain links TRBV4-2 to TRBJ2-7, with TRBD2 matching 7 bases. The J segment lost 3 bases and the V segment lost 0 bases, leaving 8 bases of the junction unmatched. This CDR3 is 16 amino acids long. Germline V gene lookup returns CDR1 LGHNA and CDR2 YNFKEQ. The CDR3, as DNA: TGTGCCAGCAGCCAAGATGCGCTAGCGGCGATCTACGAGCAGTACTTC. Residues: CASSQDALAAIYEQYF.

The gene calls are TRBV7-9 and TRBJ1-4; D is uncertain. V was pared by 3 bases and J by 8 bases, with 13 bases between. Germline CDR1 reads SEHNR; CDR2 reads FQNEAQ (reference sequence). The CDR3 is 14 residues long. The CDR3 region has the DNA TGTGCCAGCAGCTTTAGTGAAAAATGGGAAAAACTGTTTTTT. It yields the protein CASSFSEKWEKLFF.

CDR3 sequence (DNA): TGCGCCAGCTTCTTCGAGGGCTACAATGAGCAGTTCTTC. It yields the protein CASFFEGYNEQFF. The V gene is TRBV5-1, the J gene TRBJ2-1; D is perhaps TRBD2 (5 bases). CDR1 SGHRS and CDR2 YFSETQ come from the germline V gene. V was clipped by 7 bases and J by 3 bases, with 11 bases between them. The CDR3 runs 13 residues.

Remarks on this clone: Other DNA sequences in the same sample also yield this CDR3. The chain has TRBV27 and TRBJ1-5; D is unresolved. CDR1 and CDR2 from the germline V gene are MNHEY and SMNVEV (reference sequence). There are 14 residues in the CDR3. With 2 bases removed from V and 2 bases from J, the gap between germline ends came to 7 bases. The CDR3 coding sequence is TGTGCCAGCAGTTTAGCCCGCGGCAATCAGCCCCAGCATTTT. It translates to CASSLARGNQPQHF.

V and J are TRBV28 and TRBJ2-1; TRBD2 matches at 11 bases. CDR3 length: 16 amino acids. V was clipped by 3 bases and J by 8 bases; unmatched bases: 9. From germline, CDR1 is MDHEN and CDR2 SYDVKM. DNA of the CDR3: TGTGCCAGCAGTTTCCCCGTGACTAGCGGGATATATGAGCAGTTCTTC. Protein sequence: CASSFPVTSGIYEQFF.

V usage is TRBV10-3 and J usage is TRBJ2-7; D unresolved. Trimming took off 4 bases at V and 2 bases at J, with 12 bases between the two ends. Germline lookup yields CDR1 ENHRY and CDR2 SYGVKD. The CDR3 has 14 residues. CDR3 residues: CAISGTLAPYEQYF. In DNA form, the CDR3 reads TGTGCCATCAGTGGGACGCTTGCCCCCTACGAGCAGTACTTC.

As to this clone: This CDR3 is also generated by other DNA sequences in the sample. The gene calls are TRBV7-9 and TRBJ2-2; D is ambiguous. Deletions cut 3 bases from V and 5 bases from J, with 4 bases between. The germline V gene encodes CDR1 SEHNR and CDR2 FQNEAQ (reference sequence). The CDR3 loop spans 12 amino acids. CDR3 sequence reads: CASSLGTGELFF. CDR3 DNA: TGTGCCAGCAGCTTGGGGACCGGGGAGCTGTTTTTT.

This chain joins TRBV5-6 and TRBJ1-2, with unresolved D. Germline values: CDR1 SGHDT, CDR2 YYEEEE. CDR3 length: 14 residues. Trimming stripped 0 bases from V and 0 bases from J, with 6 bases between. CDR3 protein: CASSLDTANYGYTF. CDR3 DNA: TGTGCCAGCAGCTTGGACACAGCTAACTATGGCTACACCTTC.

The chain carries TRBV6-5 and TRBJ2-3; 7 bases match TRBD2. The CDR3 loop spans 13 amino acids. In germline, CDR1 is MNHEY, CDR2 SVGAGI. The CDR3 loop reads CSSSAGEKDTQYF. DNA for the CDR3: TGTTCCTCCTCGGCGGGAGAGAAAGATACGCAGTATTTT.

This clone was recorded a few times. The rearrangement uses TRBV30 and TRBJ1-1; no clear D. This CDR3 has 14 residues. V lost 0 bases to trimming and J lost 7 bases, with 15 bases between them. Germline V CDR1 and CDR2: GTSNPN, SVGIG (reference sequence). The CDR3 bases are TGTGCCTGGAGTGTATCTAGCAGCCGGGGTGAAGCTTTCTTT. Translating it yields CAWSVSSSRGEAFF.

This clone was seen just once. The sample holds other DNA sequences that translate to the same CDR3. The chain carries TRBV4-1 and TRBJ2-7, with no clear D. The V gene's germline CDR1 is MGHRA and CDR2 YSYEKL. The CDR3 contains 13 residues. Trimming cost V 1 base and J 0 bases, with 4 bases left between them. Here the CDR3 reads CASSQVASYEQYF. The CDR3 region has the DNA TGCGCCAGCAGCCAAGTGGCCTCCTACGAGCAGTACTTC.

CDR3 region: CASSESGEETQYF. CDR3 sequence (DNA): TGTGCCAGCAGTGAGTCGGGAGAGGAGACCCAGTACTTC. V and J are TRBV2 and TRBJ2-5; D is perhaps TRBD2 (6 bases). The CDR3 spans 13 residues. CDR1 is SNHLY, CDR2 FYNNEI, per germline. V was cut by 3 bases and J by 5 bases, with 10 bases left in between.

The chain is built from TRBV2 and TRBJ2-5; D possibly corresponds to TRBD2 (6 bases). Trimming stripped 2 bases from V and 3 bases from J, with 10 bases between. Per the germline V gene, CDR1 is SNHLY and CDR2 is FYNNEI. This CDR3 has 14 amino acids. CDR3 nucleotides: TGTGCCAGCAGTGAACTAGCGATGGAAGAGACCCAGTACTTC. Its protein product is CASSELAMEETQYF.

The DNA of the CDR3 is TGTGCCAGTAGTAGACCAGGGCCTGAAGCTTTCTTT. Amino acid sequence: CASSRPGPEAFF. The J gene is TRBJ1-1, the V gene TRBV19, with D possibly being TRBD1 (5 bases). The CDR3 covers 12 residues. The V gene's germline CDR1 is LNHDA and CDR2 SQIVND (reference sequence). Deletions cut 4 bases from V and 6 bases from J, with 9 bases between.

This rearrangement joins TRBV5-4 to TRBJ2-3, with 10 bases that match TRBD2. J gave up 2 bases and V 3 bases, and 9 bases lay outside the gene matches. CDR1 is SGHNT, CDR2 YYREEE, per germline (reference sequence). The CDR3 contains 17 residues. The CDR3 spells CASSSWPSGSVTDTQYF. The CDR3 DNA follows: TGTGCCAGCAGCTCGTGGCCTAGCGGGAGCGTCACAGATACGCAGTATTTT.